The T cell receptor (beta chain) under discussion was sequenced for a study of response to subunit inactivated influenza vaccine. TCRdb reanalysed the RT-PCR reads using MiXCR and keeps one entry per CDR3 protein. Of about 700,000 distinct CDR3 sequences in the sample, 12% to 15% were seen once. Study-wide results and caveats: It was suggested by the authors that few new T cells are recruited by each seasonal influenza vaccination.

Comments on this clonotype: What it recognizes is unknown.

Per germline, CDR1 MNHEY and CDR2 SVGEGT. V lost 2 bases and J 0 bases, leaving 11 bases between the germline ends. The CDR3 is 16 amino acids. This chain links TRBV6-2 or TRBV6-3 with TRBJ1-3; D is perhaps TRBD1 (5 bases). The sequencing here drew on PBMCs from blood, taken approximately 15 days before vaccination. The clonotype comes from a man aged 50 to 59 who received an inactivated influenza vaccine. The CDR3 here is CASSYVEGPSGNTIYF. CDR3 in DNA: TGTGCCAGCAGTTACGTCGAGGGGCCCTCTGGAAACACCATATATTTT.